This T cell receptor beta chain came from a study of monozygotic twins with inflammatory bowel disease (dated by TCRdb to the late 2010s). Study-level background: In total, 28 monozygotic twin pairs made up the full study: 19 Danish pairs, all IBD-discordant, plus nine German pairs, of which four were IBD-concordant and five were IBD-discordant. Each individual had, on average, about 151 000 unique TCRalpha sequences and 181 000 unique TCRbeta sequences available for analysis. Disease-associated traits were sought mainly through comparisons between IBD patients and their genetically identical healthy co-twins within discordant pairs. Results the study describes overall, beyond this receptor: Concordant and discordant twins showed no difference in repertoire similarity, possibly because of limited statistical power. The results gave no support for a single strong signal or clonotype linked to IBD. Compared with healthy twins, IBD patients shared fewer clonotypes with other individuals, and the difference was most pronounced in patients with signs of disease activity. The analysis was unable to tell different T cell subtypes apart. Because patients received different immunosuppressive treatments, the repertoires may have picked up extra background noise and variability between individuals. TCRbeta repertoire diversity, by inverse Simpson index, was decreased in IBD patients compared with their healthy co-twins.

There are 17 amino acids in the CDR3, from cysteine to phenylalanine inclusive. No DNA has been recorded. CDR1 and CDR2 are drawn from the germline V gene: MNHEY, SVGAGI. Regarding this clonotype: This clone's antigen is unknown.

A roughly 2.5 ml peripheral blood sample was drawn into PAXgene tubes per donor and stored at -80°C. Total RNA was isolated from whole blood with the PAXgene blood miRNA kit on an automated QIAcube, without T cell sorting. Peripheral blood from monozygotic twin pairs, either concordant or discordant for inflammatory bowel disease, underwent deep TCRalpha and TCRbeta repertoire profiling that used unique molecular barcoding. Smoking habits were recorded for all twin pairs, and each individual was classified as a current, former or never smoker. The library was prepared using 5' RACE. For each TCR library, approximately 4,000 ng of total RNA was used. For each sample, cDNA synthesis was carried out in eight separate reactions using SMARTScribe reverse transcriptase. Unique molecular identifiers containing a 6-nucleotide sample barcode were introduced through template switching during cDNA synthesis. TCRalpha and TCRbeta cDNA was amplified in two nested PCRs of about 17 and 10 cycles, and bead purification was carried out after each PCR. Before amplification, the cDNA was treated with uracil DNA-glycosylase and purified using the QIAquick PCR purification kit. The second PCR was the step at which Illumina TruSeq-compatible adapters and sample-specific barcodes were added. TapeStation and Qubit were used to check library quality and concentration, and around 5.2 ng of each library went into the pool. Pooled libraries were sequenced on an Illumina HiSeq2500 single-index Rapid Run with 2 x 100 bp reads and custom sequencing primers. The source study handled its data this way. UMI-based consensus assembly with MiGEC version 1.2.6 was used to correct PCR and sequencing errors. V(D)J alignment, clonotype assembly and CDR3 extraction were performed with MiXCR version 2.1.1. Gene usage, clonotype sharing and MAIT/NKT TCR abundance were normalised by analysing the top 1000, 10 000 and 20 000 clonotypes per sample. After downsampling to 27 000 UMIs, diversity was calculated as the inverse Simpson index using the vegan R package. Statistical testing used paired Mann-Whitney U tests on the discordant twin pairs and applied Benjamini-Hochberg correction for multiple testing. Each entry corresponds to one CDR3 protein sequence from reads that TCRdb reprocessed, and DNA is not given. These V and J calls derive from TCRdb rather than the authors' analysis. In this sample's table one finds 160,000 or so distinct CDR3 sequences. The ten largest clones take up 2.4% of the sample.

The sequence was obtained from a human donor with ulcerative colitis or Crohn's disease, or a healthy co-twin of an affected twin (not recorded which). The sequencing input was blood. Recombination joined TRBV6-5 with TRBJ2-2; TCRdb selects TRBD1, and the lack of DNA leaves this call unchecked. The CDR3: CASRQTPGTGNTGELFF.